A selection of T cell receptor beta chains follows, all from one sample in a study of CD8+ T cells in alopecia areata. The data were produced by immunoSEQ multiplex PCR, yet TCRdb's version contains in-frame clones alone and is incomplete. The sample lists 65,000 to 95,000 clones; 51% were seen once. The specimen was NKG2D-high CD8+ T cells sorted from blood. Every receptor here comes from a human donor with alopecia areata. CDR3s include the opening cysteine and the closing phenylalanine or tryptophan. Fields, in order: D gene, J gene, V gene, clone size, CDR3 DNA, CDR3 protein. D genes are given only for firm matches. Some rows mark clone size as missing; the rest say once, few, many or name a class of expanded clone.

d_call: NA
j_call: TRBJ1-5
v_call: TRBV27
clone_size: NA
cdr3_nt: TGTGCCAGCAGTGAGGTCAGCAATCAGCCCCAGCATTTT
cdr3_aa: CASSEVSNQPQHF

d_call: NA
j_call: TRBJ1-5
v_call: TRBV28
clone_size: NA
cdr3_nt: TGTGCCAGCAGTTTTAAAGGTCAGCCCCAGCATTTT
cdr3_aa: CASSFKGQPQHF

d_call: NA
j_call: TRBJ2-1
v_call: TRBV28
clone_size: NA
cdr3_nt: TGTGCCAGCAGTTTTGGTCGGGACCCCCCCAATGAGCAGTTCTTC
cdr3_aa: CASSFGRDPPNEQFF

d_call: NA
j_call: TRBJ2-5
v_call: TRBV4-1
clone_size: once
cdr3_nt: TGCGCCAGCAGCCTACAGGGAGAGACCCAGTACTTC
cdr3_aa: CASSLQGETQYF

d_call: NA
j_call: TRBJ2-7
v_call: TRBV7-9
clone_size: NA
cdr3_nt: TGTGCCAGCAGCTCCGAAGACGGGGACTACGAGCAGTACTTC
cdr3_aa: CASSSEDGDYEQYF

d_call: NA
j_call: TRBJ2-2
v_call: TRBV7-3
clone_size: NA
cdr3_nt: TGTGCCAGCAGCTGGGGGTATCCCGGGGAGCTGTTTTTT
cdr3_aa: CASSWGYPGELFF

d_call: NA
j_call: TRBJ2-7
v_call: TRBV29-1
clone_size: NA
cdr3_nt: TGCAGCGTCTTAGAGTACGAGCAGTACTTC
cdr3_aa: CSVLEYEQYF

d_call: NA
j_call: TRBJ1-6
v_call: TRBV6-9
clone_size: NA
cdr3_nt: TGTGCCAGATTTAGCTCCTATAATTCACCCCTCCACTTT
cdr3_aa: CARFSSYNSPLHF

d_call: NA
j_call: TRBJ1-1
v_call: TRBV6-5
clone_size: few
cdr3_nt: TGTGCCAGCAGTCGCTACAGGGCTTTGACTGAAGCTTTCTTT
cdr3_aa: CASSRYRALTEAFF

d_call: NA
j_call: TRBJ1-1
v_call: TRBV27
clone_size: NA
cdr3_nt: TGTGCCAGCAGTTTTTTGATGAACACTGAAGCTTTCTTT
cdr3_aa: CASSFLMNTEAFF

d_call: TRBD1
j_call: TRBJ2-5
v_call: TRBV28
clone_size: NA
cdr3_nt: TGTGCCAGCAGTTTATGGCGACAGGGGGCGTCAACCCAGTACTTC
cdr3_aa: CASSLWRQGASTQYF

d_call: NA
j_call: TRBJ2-7
v_call: TRBV29-1
clone_size: NA
cdr3_nt: TGCAGCGTATGGGGGCAGTCCTACGAGCAGTACTTC
cdr3_aa: CSVWGQSYEQYF

d_call: NA
j_call: TRBJ2-7
v_call: TRBV5-1
clone_size: NA
cdr3_nt: TGCGCCAGCAGCCCAGGGACTCACCTTGACGAGCAGTACTTC
cdr3_aa: CASSPGTHLDEQYF

d_call: NA
j_call: TRBJ2-1
v_call: TRBV7-9
clone_size: few
cdr3_nt: TGTGCCAGCAGCCGTGTATGGGGTGGGCATGAGCAGTTCTTC
cdr3_aa: CASSRVWGGHEQFF

d_call: TRBD2
j_call: TRBJ2-1
v_call: TRBV28
clone_size: NA
cdr3_nt: TGTGCCAGCAGCCTCCAGGGGTCTAGCGGGTTGTATGGGCAGTTCTTC
cdr3_aa: CASSLQGSSGLYGQFF

d_call: NA
j_call: TRBJ1-2
v_call: TRBV29-1
clone_size: NA
cdr3_nt: TGCAGCGTTGAGGGGAGGGATGGCTACACCTTC
cdr3_aa: CSVEGRDGYTF

d_call: NA
j_call: TRBJ1-4
v_call: TRBV7-9
clone_size: few
cdr3_nt: TGTGCCAGCAGCTTAGGACGGACGAATGAAAAACTGTTTTTT
cdr3_aa: CASSLGRTNEKLFF

d_call: TRBD2
j_call: TRBJ2-7
v_call: TRBV27
clone_size: NA
cdr3_nt: TGTGCCAGCAGTCCCACCGGGACTAGCGTTATGGAGCAGTACTTC
cdr3_aa: CASSPTGTSVMEQYF

d_call: TRBD1
j_call: TRBJ2-3
v_call: TRBV4-1
clone_size: NA
cdr3_nt: TGCGCCAGCAGCCAAGACCCCACAGGGGCTGAGGCAGATACGCAGTATTTT
cdr3_aa: CASSQDPTGAEADTQYF

d_call: TRBD1
j_call: TRBJ2-2
v_call: TRBV7-2
clone_size: NA
cdr3_nt: TGTGCCAGCAGCTGGACCAGGGGGTCTATAGACACCGGGGAGCTGTTTTTT
cdr3_aa: CASSWTRGSIDTGELFF

d_call: NA
j_call: TRBJ2-1
v_call: TRBV4-3
clone_size: NA
cdr3_nt: TGCGCCAGCAGCCAAGATGATGCGGAGTACAATGAGCAGTTCTTC
cdr3_aa: CASSQDDAEYNEQFF

d_call: TRBD2
j_call: TRBJ2-5
v_call: TRBV29-1
clone_size: NA
cdr3_nt: TGCAGCGTTAAAATGGGGACTAGCGGATACCAAGAGACCCAGTACTTC
cdr3_aa: CSVKMGTSGYQETQYF

d_call: NA
j_call: TRBJ2-7
v_call: TRBV4-2
clone_size: NA
cdr3_nt: TGTGCCAGCAGCTCCGGGGCCTACGAGCAGTACTTC
cdr3_aa: CASSSGAYEQYF

d_call: TRBD1
j_call: TRBJ2-5
v_call: TRBV5-1
clone_size: many
cdr3_nt: TGCGCCAGCAGCTTGGCAGGGGGCTACGAGACCCAGTACTTC
cdr3_aa: CASSLAGGYETQYF

d_call: NA
j_call: TRBJ2-1
v_call: TRBV2
clone_size: NA
cdr3_nt: TGTGCCAGCAGTGATCGGGGGATAACCTACAATGAGCAGTTCTTC
cdr3_aa: CASSDRGITYNEQFF

d_call: NA
j_call: TRBJ1-5
v_call: TRBV27
clone_size: few
cdr3_nt: TGTGCCAGCAGTATCCGGGACAGCAATCAGCCCCAGCATTTT
cdr3_aa: CASSIRDSNQPQHF

d_call: NA
j_call: TRBJ1-1
v_call: TRBV7-9
clone_size: NA
cdr3_nt: TGTGCCAGCGGGGTCACTGAAGCTTTCTTT
cdr3_aa: CASGVTEAFF

d_call: TRBD2
j_call: TRBJ2-5
v_call: TRBV6-5
clone_size: NA
cdr3_nt: TGTGCCAGCAGTTCCCGGGACTACAAAGAGACCCAGTACTTC
cdr3_aa: CASSSRDYKETQYF

d_call: NA
j_call: TRBJ2-7
v_call: TRBV29-1
clone_size: NA
cdr3_nt: TGCAGCGTTGAGACCGGCCCTTACGAGCAGTACTTC
cdr3_aa: CSVETGPYEQYF

d_call: TRBD2
j_call: TRBJ2-1
v_call: TRBV5-1
clone_size: many
cdr3_nt: TGCGCCAGCAGCTTGGGAGCTAGCGGGGGGGCCTACAATGAGCAGTTCTTC
cdr3_aa: CASSLGASGGAYNEQFF

d_call: NA
j_call: TRBJ2-7
v_call: TRBV29-1
clone_size: NA
cdr3_nt: TGCAGCGTTGAATGGTCACTCTCCTACGAGCAGTACTTC
cdr3_aa: CSVEWSLSYEQYF

d_call: NA
j_call: TRBJ2-2
v_call: TRBV7-6
clone_size: NA
cdr3_nt: TGTGCCAGCAGCTCATCTATAGGCCCGCGGGAGCTGTTTTTT
cdr3_aa: CASSSSIGPRELFF

d_call: NA
j_call: TRBJ2-7
v_call: TRBV30
clone_size: few
cdr3_nt: TGTGCCTGGAGCCCCGGGAGCTCCTACGAGCAGTACTTC
cdr3_aa: CAWSPGSSYEQYF

d_call: NA
j_call: TRBJ2-7
v_call: TRBV5-1
clone_size: NA
cdr3_nt: TGCGCCAGCAGCCTGAGGTGGCAGCTCCACGAGCAGTACTTC
cdr3_aa: CASSLRWQLHEQYF

d_call: TRBD2
j_call: TRBJ2-3
v_call: TRBV9
clone_size: once
cdr3_nt: TGTGCCAGCAGCCAAGAACTAGCGGGTTTGGGCACAGATACGCAGTATTTT
cdr3_aa: CASSQELAGLGTDTQYF

d_call: NA
j_call: TRBJ2-1
v_call: TRBV11-3
clone_size: NA
cdr3_nt: TGTGCCAGCAGCGAACCGGGACGGGGAATTTACAATGAGCAGTTCTTC
cdr3_aa: CASSEPGRGIYNEQFF

d_call: NA
j_call: TRBJ1-1
v_call: TRBV29-1
clone_size: few
cdr3_nt: TGCAGCGTTGAAGATCCGTCAGACAACACTGAAGCTTTCTTT
cdr3_aa: CSVEDPSDNTEAFF

d_call: TRBD2
j_call: TRBJ2-7
v_call: TRBV29-1
clone_size: few
cdr3_nt: TGCAGCGTTTCCGGGGGGAGCTCCTACGAGCAGTACTTC
cdr3_aa: CSVSGGSSYEQYF

d_call: TRBD2
j_call: TRBJ2-1
v_call: TRBV13
clone_size: NA
cdr3_nt: TGTGCCAGCAGCTCGACTAGCGGCCCCGACAATGAGCAGTTCTTC
cdr3_aa: CASSSTSGPDNEQFF

d_call: TRBD1
j_call: TRBJ2-1
v_call: TRBV7-9
clone_size: once
cdr3_nt: TGTGCCAGCAGCCCGACAGGGGGATACTACAATGAGCAGTTCTTC
cdr3_aa: CASSPTGGYYNEQFF

d_call: NA
j_call: TRBJ2-5
v_call: TRBV28
clone_size: few
cdr3_nt: TGTGCCAGCAAAGACCAAGAGACCCAGTACTTC
cdr3_aa: CASKDQETQYF

d_call: NA
j_call: TRBJ2-7
v_call: TRBV15
clone_size: NA
cdr3_nt: TGTGCCACCAGCAGGGCAGGGTACGAGCAGTACTTC
cdr3_aa: CATSRAGYEQYF